This T cell receptor beta chain emerged from a study of blood T cell repertoires in COVID-19. The overall study: The samples span acute and convalescent COVID-19 from the United States, Italy and Spain.

The trim removed 1 base at V and 6 bases at J, leaving 6 bases unmatched. The CDR3 covers 16 residues. The germline gives CDR1 SGHAT, CDR2 FQNNGV. Original processing notes: By means of reference gene primer amplification, nucleated cell counts were estimated. Here immunoSEQ multiplex PCR was the method, and the copy in TCRdb shows in-frame clones only, minus some. V, J and clone size derive from that table, while D and trimming were established from the DNA sequence. The sample consists of tens of thousands of clones, 75% to 85% of them appearing once. The chain recombines TRBV11-2 with TRBJ2-3; TRBD2 matches 11 bases. Sample: peripheral blood. The clonotype comes from a woman aged 55-69 years with acute or convalescent COVID-19. The DNA for the CDR3 is TGTGCCAGCAGCTTAGTTTCTAGCGGGGGGCCCGATACGCAGTATTTT. Translating it yields CASSLVSSGGPDTQYF.